One and the same sample provided the 5 T cell receptor beta chains below, sequenced in a study of shared clonotypes between healthy human individuals (TCRdb year 2020). The library was made by the immunoSEQ multiplex PCR assay. TCRdb mirrors the immuneACCESS table, restricted to in-frame sequences. Some clones are absent from its copies; in checked studies, under half trace to an unresolved V gene, and the reason for the others is unknown. A total of 1.6 million or so clones appear in this sample, approximately 97% of them only once. The ten largest account for approximately 1.1% of the sample. The sample consisted of naive CD4+ T cells sorted from blood. According to the study, the label for this sample's cell subset or site signals: CD45RA+ positively selected. Source of these receptors: a man aged 25-45 years in good health.

V is TRBV6-1 and J is TRBJ2-1; D ambiguous. There are 15 residues in the CDR3. Germline V gene sequence: CDR1 MNHNS, CDR2 SASEGT. V gave up 6 bases and J gave up 7 bases, with 19 bases separating them. CDR3 DNA sequence: TGTGCCAGCAGCCCCGCTGCCCCGGTTAGGAATGAGCAGTTCTTC. It yields the protein CASSPAAPVRNEQFF.

The chain combines TRBV5-1 with TRBJ2-5; possible D gene TRBD2, 5 bases. This CDR3 is built from 16 residues. Trimming stripped 4 bases from V and 4 bases from J, with 20 bases between. CDR1 is SGHRS, CDR2 YFSETQ, per germline. DNA for the CDR3: TGCGCCAGCAGCCTTTACGTCTCCAAGAGGGTAGAGACCCAGTACTTC. Residues: CASSLYVSKRVETQYF.

The chain carries TRBV5-1 and TRBJ1-1; 8 nucleotides agree with TRBD1. The CDR3 sequence is 13 residues long. The V gene's germline CDR1 is SGHRS and CDR2 YFSETQ. The ends lost 0 bases at V and 11 bases at J; junction bases unmatched: 6. As DNA, the CDR3 is TGCGCCAGCAGCTTGGTGCAGGGGGCGGGGGCTTTCTTT. It translates to CASSLVQGAGAFF. Variable domain in full (rest from reference TRBV5-1 and TRBJ1-1): KAGVTQTPRYLIKTRGQQVTLSCSPISGHRSVSWYQQTPGQGLQFLFEYFSETQRNKGNFPGRFSGRQFSNSRSEMNVSTLELGDSALYLCASSLVQGAGAFFGQGTRLTVV.

The gene calls are TRBV6-5 and TRBJ1-3, with D unclear. The CDR3 is 16 residues long. Trimming took off 0 bases at V and 0 bases at J, with 9 bases between the two ends. CDR1 is MNHEY, CDR2 SVGAGI, per germline. The CDR3 coding sequence is TGTGCCAGCAGTTACTCGCCACTGAACTCTGGAAACACCATATATTTT. Translating it yields CASSYSPLNSGNTIYF.

The chain combines TRBV19 with TRBJ2-7, with D unclear. Trimming shortened V by 4 bases and J by 0 bases, and 13 bases separated the two germline ends. CDR1 LNHDA and CDR2 SQIVND come from the germline V gene (reference sequence). The CDR3 has 15 amino acids. In DNA, the CDR3 is TGTGCCAGTAGTACATCGCATGGAAACTCCTACGAGCAGTACTTC. Translation: CASSTSHGNSYEQYF.